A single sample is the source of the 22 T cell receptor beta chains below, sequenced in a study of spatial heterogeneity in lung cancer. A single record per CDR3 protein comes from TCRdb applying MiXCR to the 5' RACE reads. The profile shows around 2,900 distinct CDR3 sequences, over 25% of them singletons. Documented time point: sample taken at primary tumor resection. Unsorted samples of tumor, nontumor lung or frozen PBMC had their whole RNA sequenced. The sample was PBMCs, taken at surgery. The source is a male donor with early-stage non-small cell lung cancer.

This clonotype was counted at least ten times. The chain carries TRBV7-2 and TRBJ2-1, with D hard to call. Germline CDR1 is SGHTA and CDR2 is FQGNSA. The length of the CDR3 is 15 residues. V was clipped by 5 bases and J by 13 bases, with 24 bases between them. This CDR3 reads CASSPSRAALSEQFF. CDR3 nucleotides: TGTGCCAGCAGCCCCTCTCGCGCTGCTTTGTCGGAACAGTTCTTC.

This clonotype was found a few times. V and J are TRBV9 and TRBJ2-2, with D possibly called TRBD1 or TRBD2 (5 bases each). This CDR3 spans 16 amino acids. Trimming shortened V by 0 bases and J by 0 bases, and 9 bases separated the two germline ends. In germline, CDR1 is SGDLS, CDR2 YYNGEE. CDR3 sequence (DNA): TGTGCCAGCAGCGTAGGAGGGGATTCGAACACCGGGGAGCTGTTTTTT. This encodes CASSVGGDSNTGELFF.

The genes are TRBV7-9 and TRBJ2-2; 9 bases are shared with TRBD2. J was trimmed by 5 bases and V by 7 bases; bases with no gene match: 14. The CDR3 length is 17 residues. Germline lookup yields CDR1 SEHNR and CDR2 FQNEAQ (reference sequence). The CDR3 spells CASIPGGGRAVTGELFF. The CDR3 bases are TGTGCCAGCATCCCCGGTGGCGGGAGGGCCGTTACCGGGGAGCTGTTTTTT.

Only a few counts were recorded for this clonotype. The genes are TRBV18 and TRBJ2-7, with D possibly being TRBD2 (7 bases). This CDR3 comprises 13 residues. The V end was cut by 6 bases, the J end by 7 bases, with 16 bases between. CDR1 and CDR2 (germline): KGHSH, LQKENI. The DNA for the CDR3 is TGTGCCAGCTCCCAAGGGGGGGCAGGAGAGCAGTACTTC. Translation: CASSQGGAGEQYF. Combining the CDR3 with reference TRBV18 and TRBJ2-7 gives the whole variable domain NAGVMQNPRHLVRRRGQEARLRCSPMKGHSHVYWYRQLPEEGLKFMVYLQKENIIDESGMPKERFSAEFPKEGPSILRIQQVVRGDSAAYFCASSQGGAGEQYFGPGTRLTVT.

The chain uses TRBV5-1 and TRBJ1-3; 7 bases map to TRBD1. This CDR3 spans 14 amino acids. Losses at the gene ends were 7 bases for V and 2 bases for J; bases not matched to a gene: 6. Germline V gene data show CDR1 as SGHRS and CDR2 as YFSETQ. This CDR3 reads CASGPGQAGNTIYF. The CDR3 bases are TGCGCCAGCGGTCCCGGACAGGCTGGAAACACCATATATTTT.

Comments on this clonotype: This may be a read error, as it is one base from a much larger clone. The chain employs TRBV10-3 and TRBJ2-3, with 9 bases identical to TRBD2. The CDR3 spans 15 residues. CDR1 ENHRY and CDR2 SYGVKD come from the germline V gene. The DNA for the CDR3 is TGTGCCATCCGTGAGTCCAGCGGGGGGCCAGATACGCAGTATTTT. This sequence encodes CAIRESSGGPDTQYF.

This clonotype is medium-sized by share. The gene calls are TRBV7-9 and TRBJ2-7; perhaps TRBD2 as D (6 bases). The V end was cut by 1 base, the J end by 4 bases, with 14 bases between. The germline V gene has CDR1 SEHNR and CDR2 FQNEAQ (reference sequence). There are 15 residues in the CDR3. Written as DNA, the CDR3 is TGTGCCAGCAGCTTAGGTCGGGACTGGGGATACGAGCAGTACTTC. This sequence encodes CASSLGRDWGYEQYF.

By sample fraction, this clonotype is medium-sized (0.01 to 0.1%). The CDR3: CASSYSKGSEQYF. CDR3 coding DNA: TGTGCCAGCAGTTACTCGAAGGGGTCCGAGCAGTACTTC. V usage is TRBV6-5 and J usage is TRBJ2-7; perhaps TRBD1 as D (5 bases). CDR1 is MNHEY, CDR2 SVGAGI, per germline. With 0 bases removed from V and 6 bases from J, the gap between germline ends came to 9 bases. The CDR3 covers 13 residues.

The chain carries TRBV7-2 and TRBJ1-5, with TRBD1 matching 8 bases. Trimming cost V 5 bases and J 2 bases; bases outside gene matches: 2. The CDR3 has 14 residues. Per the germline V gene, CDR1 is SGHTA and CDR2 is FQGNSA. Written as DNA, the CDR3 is TGTGCCAGCAGCCCGACAGGGGGCAATCAGCCCCAGCATTTT. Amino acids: CASSPTGGNQPQHF. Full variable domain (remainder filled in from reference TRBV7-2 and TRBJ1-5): GAGVSQSPSNKVTEKGKDVELRCDPISGHTALYWYRQSLGQGLEFLIYFQGNSAPDKSGLPSDRFSAERTGGSVSTLTIQRTQQEDSAVYLCASSPTGGNQPQHFGDGTRLSIL.

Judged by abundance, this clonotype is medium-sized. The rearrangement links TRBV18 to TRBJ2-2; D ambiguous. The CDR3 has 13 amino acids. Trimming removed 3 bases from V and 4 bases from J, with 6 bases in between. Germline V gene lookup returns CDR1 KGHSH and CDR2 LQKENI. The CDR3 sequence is CASSPRTTGELFF. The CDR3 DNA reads TGTGCCAGCTCACCTCGGACCACCGGGGAGCTGTTTTTT.

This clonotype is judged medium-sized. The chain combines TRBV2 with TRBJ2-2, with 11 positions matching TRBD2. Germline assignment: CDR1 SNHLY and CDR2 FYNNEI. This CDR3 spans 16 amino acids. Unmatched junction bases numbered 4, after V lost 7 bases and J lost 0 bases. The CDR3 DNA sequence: TGTGCCAGCAACCCACTAGCGGGAGCGAACACCGGGGAGCTGTTTTTT. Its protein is CASNPLAGANTGELFF.

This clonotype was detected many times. The CDR3 is CASSQDALLAGASDEQFF. The CDR3, as DNA: TGCGCCAGCAGCCAAGACGCTTTACTGGCGGGAGCATCGGATGAGCAGTTCTTC. The chain recombines TRBV4-1 with TRBJ2-1; 7 positions match TRBD2. This CDR3 is 18 amino acids long. CDR1 MGHRA and CDR2 YSYEKL come from the germline V gene. V trimming: 0 bases; J trimming: 8 bases; junction bases outside the gene matches: 16.

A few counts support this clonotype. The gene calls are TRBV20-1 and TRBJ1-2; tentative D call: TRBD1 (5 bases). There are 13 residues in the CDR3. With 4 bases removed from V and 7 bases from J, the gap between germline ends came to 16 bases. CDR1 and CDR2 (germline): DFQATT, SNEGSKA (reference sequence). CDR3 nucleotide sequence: TGCAGTGCTATCCCTCGGGGCGGGGCTGGCTACACCTTC. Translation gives CSAIPRGGAGYTF.

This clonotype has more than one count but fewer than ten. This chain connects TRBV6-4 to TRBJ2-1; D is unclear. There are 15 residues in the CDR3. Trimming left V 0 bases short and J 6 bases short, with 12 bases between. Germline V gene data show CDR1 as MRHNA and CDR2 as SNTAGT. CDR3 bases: TGTGCCAGCAGTGACTCGGACGCGAGTTCCAATGAGCAGTTCTTC. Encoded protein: CASSDSDASSNEQFF.

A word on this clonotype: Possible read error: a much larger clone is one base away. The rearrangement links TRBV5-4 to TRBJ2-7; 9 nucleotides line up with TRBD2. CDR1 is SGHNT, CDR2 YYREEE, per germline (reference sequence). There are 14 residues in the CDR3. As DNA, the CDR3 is TGTGTCAGCAGCTTGGGGGGTAGCGGGAGTCCGACTACCGTC. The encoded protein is CVSSLGGSGSPTTV.

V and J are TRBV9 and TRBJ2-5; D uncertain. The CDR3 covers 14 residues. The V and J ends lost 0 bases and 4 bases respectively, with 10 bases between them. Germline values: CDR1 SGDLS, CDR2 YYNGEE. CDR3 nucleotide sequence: TGTGCCAGCAGCGTAGCCCAAGTTGCAGAGACCCAGTACTTC. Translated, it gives CASSVAQVAETQYF.

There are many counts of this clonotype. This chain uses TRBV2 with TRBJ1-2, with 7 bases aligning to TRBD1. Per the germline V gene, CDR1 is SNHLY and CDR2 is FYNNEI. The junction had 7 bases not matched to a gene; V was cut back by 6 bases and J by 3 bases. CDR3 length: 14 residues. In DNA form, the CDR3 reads TGTGCCAGCAGCCCTCTTACAGGGGACTATGGCTACACCTTC. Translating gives CASSPLTGDYGYTF.

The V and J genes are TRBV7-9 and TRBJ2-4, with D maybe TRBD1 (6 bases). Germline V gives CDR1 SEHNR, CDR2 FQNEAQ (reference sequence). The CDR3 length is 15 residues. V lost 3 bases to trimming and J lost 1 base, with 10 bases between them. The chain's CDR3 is CASSFATGAKNIQYF. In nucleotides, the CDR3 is TGTGCCAGCAGCTTCGCCACAGGGGCCAAAAACATTCAGTACTTC.

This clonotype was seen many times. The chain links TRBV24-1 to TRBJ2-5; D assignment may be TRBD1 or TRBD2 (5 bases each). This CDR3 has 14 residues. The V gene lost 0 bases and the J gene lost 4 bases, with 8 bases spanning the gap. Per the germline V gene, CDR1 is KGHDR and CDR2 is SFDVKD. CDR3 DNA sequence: TGTGCCACCAGTGATTTGTGGGACGGAGAGACCCAGTACTTC. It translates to CATSDLWDGETQYF.

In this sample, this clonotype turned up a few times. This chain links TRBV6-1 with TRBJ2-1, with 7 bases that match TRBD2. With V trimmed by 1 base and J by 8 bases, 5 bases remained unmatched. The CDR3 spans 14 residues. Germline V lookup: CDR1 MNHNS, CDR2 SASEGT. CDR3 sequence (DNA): TGTGCCAGCAGTGAAGTTCGCGGGAGCTATGAGCAGTTCTTC. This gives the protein CASSEVRGSYEQFF.

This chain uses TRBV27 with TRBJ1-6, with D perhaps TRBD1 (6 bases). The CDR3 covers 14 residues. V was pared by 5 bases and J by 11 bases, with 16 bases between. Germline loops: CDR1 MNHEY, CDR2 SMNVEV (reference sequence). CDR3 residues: CASSPYAGAAPLHF. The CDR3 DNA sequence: TGTGCCAGCAGTCCCTACGCAGGGGCAGCACCCCTCCACTTT.

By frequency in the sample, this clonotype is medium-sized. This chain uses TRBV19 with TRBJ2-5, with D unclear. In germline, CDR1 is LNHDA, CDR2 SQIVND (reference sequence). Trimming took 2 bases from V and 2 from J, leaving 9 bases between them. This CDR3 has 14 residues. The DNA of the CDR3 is TGTGCCAGTAGTATACGACTGTCTCAAGAGACCCAGTACTTC. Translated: CASSIRLSQETQYF.